Below, 11 T cell receptor beta chains from the same sample are listed, as sequenced in a study of blood T cell repertoires in COVID-19. TCRdb keeps only in-frame clones here, not all; method: immunoSEQ multiplex PCR. The sample records about 26,000 clones, approximately 80% being singletons. The sequenced material came from peripheral blood. The receptors originated from an elderly man with active or convalescent COVID-19.

The rearrangement links TRBV12-3 or TRBV12-4 to TRBJ2-3, with 11 bases lining up with TRBD2. V dropped 3 bases and J dropped 14; count of bases not matched to a gene: 7. The length of the CDR3 is 13 residues. The CDR3: CASSLLAGGPLYF. CDR3 in DNA: TGTGCCAGCAGTTTGTTAGCGGGAGGGCCGTTGTATTTT.

The rearrangement joins TRBV5-5 to TRBJ2-7; no reliable D call. With 4 bases removed from V and 2 bases from J, the gap between germline ends came to 10 bases. This CDR3 spans 13 amino acids. CDR1 is SGHKS, CDR2 YYEKEE, per germline (reference sequence). The CDR3: CASSSGGTYEQYF. The DNA of the CDR3 is TGTGCCAGCAGCAGTGGCGGAACCTACGAGCAGTACTTC.

The chain uses TRBV7-8 and TRBJ2-7, with 10 bases matching TRBD2. CDR1 and CDR2 from the germline V gene are SGHVS and FQNEAQ. V gave up 6 bases and J gave up 0 bases; unmatched junction bases: 8. The CDR3 spans 16 residues. The CDR3 region is CASRVAGGWSSYEQYF. CDR3 DNA sequence: TGTGCCAGCAGGGTAGCGGGGGGCTGGAGCTCCTACGAGCAGTACTTC.

The genes are TRBV29-1 and TRBJ1-2; 10 nucleotides agree with TRBD1. Germline V gene lookup returns CDR1 SQVTM and CDR2 ANQGSEA. V lost 2 bases, J lost 4 bases, and 13 bases stayed unmatched. This CDR3 contains 17 residues. CDR3 sequence: CSVEQGSRQGALYGYTF. The DNA for the CDR3 is TGCAGCGTTGAACAGGGGAGCCGACAGGGGGCTCTCTATGGCTACACCTTC.

V and J are TRBV4-1 and TRBJ1-1, with D tentatively TRBD1 (5 bases). The V end was cut by 4 bases, the J end by 4 bases, with 13 bases between. The length of the CDR3 is 14 residues. CDR1 is MGHRA and CDR2 is YSYEKL in the germline V gene. Here the CDR3 DNA reads TGCGCCAGCAGCCGATGGGGCCGTACCACTGAAGCTTTCTTT. Translated, it gives CASSRWGRTTEAFF.

This chain connects TRBV28 to TRBJ1-1, with TRBD1 matching 7 bases. The CDR3 has 13 residues. From germline, CDR1 is MDHEN and CDR2 SYDVKM. V gave up 10 bases and J gave up 1 base; unmatched junction bases: 6. For the CDR3, the DNA is TGTGCCACCACCGGGACAGAGAACACTGAAGCTTTCTTT. Translation: CATTGTENTEAFF.

This clone was detected a few times. The genes are TRBV9 and TRBJ1-2, with D possibly matching TRBD1 (6 bases). The V end lost 4 bases, the J end lost 0 bases, and 13 bases lay between the germline ends. CDR3 length equals 15 residues. Germline CDR1 and CDR2: SGDLS and YYNGEE. CDR3 nucleotide sequence: TGTGCCAGCAGCTCACTGGGACAAACTAACTATGGCTACACCTTC. This gives the protein CASSSLGQTNYGYTF.

The genes are TRBV4-2 and TRBJ1-4; D ambiguous. The CDR3 is 16 amino acids. From germline, CDR1 is LGHNA and CDR2 YNFKEQ. Trimming stripped 6 bases from V and 2 bases from J, with 16 bases between. CDR3 loop: CASRPGQTWTNEKLFF. The CDR3, as DNA: TGTGCCAGCAGACCCGGTCAGACATGGACTAATGAAAAACTGTTTTTT.

The chain is built from TRBV2 and TRBJ2-5; maybe TRBD1 (6 bases). CDR3 length: 14 amino acids. Trimming removed 11 bases from V and 2 bases from J, with 18 bases in between. Germline V CDR1 and CDR2: SNHLY, FYNNEI. As DNA, the CDR3 is TGTGCCGGCAACCAACAAGGACAGCAAGAGACCCAGTACTTC. It codes for CAGNQQGQQETQYF.

The chain has TRBV24-1 and TRBJ1-2, with 8 bases aligning to TRBD1. The CDR3 is 15 residues long. From germline, CDR1 is KGHDR and CDR2 SFDVKD. J gave up 4 bases and V 3 bases, and 6 bases lay outside the gene matches. CDR3 in DNA: TGTGCCACCAGTGATCCAGGACAGGGCTCCTATGGCTACACCTTC. It yields the protein CATSDPGQGSYGYTF.

This rearrangement joins TRBV2 to TRBJ1-2; 7 nucleotides line up with TRBD1. The CDR3 covers 13 residues. With V trimmed by 5 bases and J by 6 bases, 6 bases remained unmatched. Germline assignment: CDR1 SNHLY and CDR2 FYNNEI. CDR3 region: CASSTATGHGYTF. The DNA for the CDR3 is TGTGCCAGCAGTACGGCGACAGGGCATGGCTACACCTTC.